This entry lists 17 T cell receptor beta chains sequenced from one sample in a study of blood T cell repertoires in COVID-19. The method was immunoSEQ multiplex PCR; TCRdb's version includes in-frame clones alone and lacks a portion of them. The repertoire holds around 350,000 clones, approximately 86% seen once, with about 3% in the top ten. Sequenced sample: peripheral blood. The origin of the receptors is a human donor in a cohort sampled during active COVID-19.

This sequence joins TRBV28 and TRBJ1-4, with D possibly being TRBD1 (5 bases). Germline values: CDR1 MDHEN, CDR2 SYDVKM. The V gene lost 5 bases and the J gene lost 4 bases, with 11 bases spanning the gap. The CDR3 consists of 14 residues. The CDR3 loop is CASSPPGLNEKLFF. CDR3 nucleotide sequence: TGTGCCAGCAGTCCCCCGGGACTTAATGAAAAACTGTTTTTT.

The chain links TRBV2 to TRBJ2-2, with 10 bases matching TRBD1. V trimming: 8 bases; J trimming: 1 base; junction bases outside the gene matches: 4. The CDR3 consists of 15 residues. The germline V gene has CDR1 SNHLY and CDR2 FYNNEI. For the CDR3, the DNA is TGTGCCAGCGGGGGGGACAGGGGGAACACCGGGGAGCTGTTTTTT. Protein product: CASGGDRGNTGELFF.

This clone has more than one count but fewer than ten. The genes are TRBV12-3 or TRBV12-4 and TRBJ1-5; D not certain. The CDR3 totals 13 residues. The V end was cut by 2 bases, the J end by 6 bases, with 8 bases between. CDR3 residues: CASSLNGPQPQHF. The CDR3 DNA is TGTGCCAGCAGTTTAAATGGGCCTCAGCCCCAGCATTTT.

The chain carries TRBV27 and TRBJ2-7; TRBD1 might be the D (5 bases). The V and J ends lost 1 base and 5 bases respectively, with 15 bases between them. CDR1 is MNHEY and CDR2 is SMNVEV in the germline V gene (reference sequence). This CDR3 spans 15 amino acids. This CDR3 is CASSLWAQGSHEQYF. The CDR3, as DNA: TGTGCCAGCAGTTTATGGGCCCAGGGTAGCCACGAGCAGTACTTC.

The V call is TRBV5-6, the J call TRBJ2-5; D is possibly TRBD2 (6 bases). This CDR3 is 15 amino acids long. The V end lost 5 bases, the J end lost 4 bases, and 18 bases lay between the germline ends. Germline-derived CDR1 and CDR2 are SGHDT and YYEEEE. The CDR3 spells CASRARLAGGETQYF. The CDR3, as DNA: TGTGCCAGCAGAGCTAGACTCGCCGGGGGAGAGACCCAGTACTTC. Drawing the rest from reference TRBV5-6 and TRBJ2-5, the complete variable domain is DAGVTQSPTHLIKTRGQQVTLRCSPKSGHDTVSWYQQALGQGPQFIFQYYEEEERQRGNFPDRFSGHQFPNYSSELNVNALLLGDSALYLCASRARLAGGETQYFGPGTRLLVL.

The rearrangement joins TRBV19 to TRBJ1-1; no firm D call. The V end was cut by 2 bases, the J end by 3 bases, with 22 bases between. Germline V gene sequence: CDR1 LNHDA, CDR2 SQIVND (reference sequence). The CDR3 extends over 18 amino acids. The CDR3 coding sequence is TGTGCCAGTAGTATAAAGTCGGTCCGATTTAGAGAGGACACTGAAGCTTTCTTT. Its protein is CASSIKSVRFREDTEAFF.

The CDR3, as DNA: TGTGCCAGCAGCCCGACCGGGGAGAGGTACACCTTC. This encodes CASSPTGERYTF. The J gene is TRBJ1-2, the V gene TRBV6-5, with D hard to call. The germline V gene has CDR1 MNHEY and CDR2 SVGAGI. V was pared by 6 bases and J by 11 bases, with 16 bases between. This CDR3 is 12 amino acids long.

V usage is TRBV3-1 (or the pseudogene TRBV3-2) and J usage is TRBJ2-2; no reliable D call. Trimming took 6 bases from V and 6 from J, leaving 20 bases between them. Germline V gene lookup returns CDR1 LGHDT and CDR2 YNNKEL (reference sequence). The CDR3 contains 16 residues. The CDR3 DNA sequence: TGTGCCAGCAGTCGCAGGAACCGTGAGAAGGCCGGGGAGCTGTTTTTT. Protein: CASSRRNREKAGELFF.

The V and J genes are TRBV28 and TRBJ2-3; D perhaps matches TRBD1 (6 bases). In germline, CDR1 is MDHEN, CDR2 SYDVKM. The V and J ends lost 5 bases and 0 bases respectively, with 12 bases between them. The CDR3 totals 15 residues. The CDR3 nucleotides read TGTGCCAGCAGTGTCCCTGGACAGAGCACAGATACGCAGTATTTT. Translating it yields CASSVPGQSTDTQYF.

The chain joins TRBV5-1 to TRBJ2-3; D uncertain. V was trimmed by 0 bases and J by 0 bases, leaving 14 bases between them. The CDR3 covers 17 residues. Germline loops: CDR1 SGHRS, CDR2 YFSETQ. This CDR3 is CASSLAGQMRSTDTQYF. For the CDR3, the DNA is TGCGCCAGCAGCTTGGCCGGTCAGATGAGGAGCACAGATACGCAGTATTTT. Together with reference TRBV5-1 and TRBJ2-3, the CDR3 gives the full variable domain: KAGVTQTPRYLIKTRGQQVTLSCSPISGHRSVSWYQQTPGQGLQFLFEYFSETQRNKGNFPGRFSGRQFSNSRSEMNVSTLELGDSALYLCASSLAGQMRSTDTQYFGPGTRLTVL.

CDR3 sequence (DNA): TGTGCCACCAGCAGAGGCAGGGAAGAAGACAATGAGCAGTTCTTC. It encodes CATSRGREEDNEQFF. The V gene is TRBV15, the J gene TRBJ2-1, with a weak D call TRBD1 (5 bases). Trimming removed 1 base from V and 5 bases from J, with 12 bases in between. The CDR3 totals 15 residues. Germline CDR1 is LNHNV and CDR2 is YYDKDF (reference sequence).

V usage is TRBV3-1 (or the pseudogene TRBV3-2) and J usage is TRBJ2-1; 7 bases are a match to TRBD2. V trimming: 1 base; J trimming: 6 bases; junction bases outside the gene matches: 6. CDR3 length: 15 amino acids. Looked up from germline, CDR1 is LGHDT and CDR2 is YNNKEL (reference sequence). CDR3: CASSQGLAEPNEQFF. DNA for the CDR3: TGTGCCAGCAGCCAAGGGCTAGCGGAGCCCAATGAGCAGTTCTTC.

The J gene is TRBJ2-2, the V gene TRBV19; D gene unclear. The CDR3 has 13 amino acids. V was shortened by 5 bases and J by 6 bases, with 10 bases between the two germline ends. Germline V gene sequence: CDR1 LNHDA, CDR2 SQIVND (reference sequence). In DNA form, the CDR3 reads TGTGCCAGTAGTGGAGATGGCCCCGGGGAGCTGTTTTTT. Residues: CASSGDGPGELFF. Variable domain in full (rest from reference TRBV19 and TRBJ2-2): DGGITQSPKYLFRKEGQNVTLSCEQNLNHDAMYWYRQDPGQGLRLIYYSQIVNDFQKGDIAEGYSVSREKKESFPLTVTSAQKNPTAFYLCASSGDGPGELFFGEGSRLTVL.

The chain combines TRBV11-3 with TRBJ2-1; 8 bases map to TRBD1. The CDR3 length is 13 residues. J lost 10 bases, V lost 3 bases, and 5 bases had no gene match. Germline V gene data show CDR1 as SGHNT and CDR2 as YENEEA. The CDR3 DNA reads TGTGCCAGCAGCTTGCAGGGGGCGAGCGAGCAGTTCTTC. This sequence encodes CASSLQGASEQFF.

This chain uses TRBV15 with TRBJ1-4; possible D gene TRBD1, 5 bases. V was cut by 3 bases and J by 5 bases, with 10 bases left in between. The germline V gene has CDR1 LNHNV and CDR2 YYDKDF (reference sequence). This CDR3 spans 14 amino acids. Written as DNA, the CDR3 is TGTGCCACCAGCAGGGTCCGACAGAATGAAAAACTGTTTTTT. This translates into CATSRVRQNEKLFF.

The chain joins TRBV28 to TRBJ1-6; no clear D. V was shortened by 8 bases and J by 10 bases, with 12 bases between the two germline ends. This CDR3 region has 12 residues. From germline, CDR1 is MDHEN and CDR2 SYDVKM. CDR3 residues: CASRESASPLHF. CDR3 DNA sequence: TGTGCCAGCCGGGAGTCGGCCTCACCCCTCCACTTT. The full variable domain, rest sourced from reference TRBV28 and TRBJ1-6, is DVKVTQSSRYLVKRTGEKVFLECVQDMDHENMFWYRQDPGLGLRLIYFSYDVKMKEKGDIPEGYSVSREKKERFSLILESASTNQTSMYLCASRESASPLHFGNGTRLTVT.

V gene TRBV4-2 combines with J gene TRBJ2-2, with 11 bases matching TRBD1. The V gene end was trimmed by 3 bases and the J gene end by 5 bases; junction bases not matched to a gene: 5. The CDR3 length is 16 residues. Germline V lookup: CDR1 LGHNA, CDR2 YNFKEQ. CDR3 region: CASSHTGTGGTGELFF. CDR3 sequence (DNA): TGTGCCAGCAGCCACACCGGGACAGGGGGTACCGGGGAGCTGTTTTTT.